Each of the 12 T cell receptor beta chains below was sequenced from the same sample in a study of shared clonotypes between healthy human individuals. This table comes from immunoSEQ multiplex PCR, and its TCRdb copy is limited to in-frame clones, with some not included. The sample lists under 1,900,000 clones; about 98.5% were seen once. The sample consisted of naive CD4+ T cells sorted from blood. Sample subset: CD45RA+ positively selected. The receptor source for this set is a man aged 30-40 years in good health.

The V gene is TRBV19, the J gene TRBJ1-2; D is possibly TRBD1 (6 bases). CDR1 and CDR2 (germline): LNHDA, SQIVND (reference sequence). This CDR3 is built from 16 residues. Between the trimmed V and J ends, which lost 2 bases and 8 bases, there was a span of 21 bases. The CDR3 DNA sequence: TGTGCCAGTAGTATACCTGGACAGCTTAGAGGAGGCGGCTACACCTTC. Its translation: CASSIPGQLRGGGYTF.

Regarding this clone: In the same sample, other DNA sequences code for this CDR3. J is TRBJ2-5 and V is TRBV5-4; no firm D call. CDR1 and CDR2 from the germline V gene are SGHNT and YYREEE (reference sequence). V lost 4 bases, J lost 1 base, and 11 bases lay in between. CDR3 length: 14 residues. Here the CDR3 DNA reads TGTGCCAGCAGCCTACCGGGTGGCCAAGAGACCCAGTACTTC. Translation gives CASSLPGGQETQYF. The entire variable domain, with the rest obtained from reference TRBV5-4 and TRBJ2-5, is as follows: ETGVTQSPTHLIKTRGQQVTLRCSSQSGHNTVSWYQQALGQGPQFIFQYYREEENGRGNFPPRFSGLQFPNYSSELNVNALELDDSALYLCASSLPGGQETQYFGPGTRLLVL.

Note on this clone: The same CDR3 is also encoded by other DNA sequences in this sample. CDR3 DNA sequence: TGTGCCAGCAGTTACGGGACAGGGGGGAACTATGGCTACACCTTC. Translating it yields CASSYGTGGNYGYTF. J is TRBJ1-2 and V is TRBV6-5, with 11 bases lining up with TRBD1. CDR1 is MNHEY and CDR2 is SVGAGI in the germline V gene. V dropped 2 bases and J dropped 2; count of bases not matched to a gene: 1. The CDR3 runs to 15 residues.

The chain couples TRBV7-3 to TRBJ2-1, with TRBD2 matching 9 bases. Trimming at V came to 4 bases and at J to 15 bases, leaving 7 bases not matched to a gene. Germline V gives CDR1 SGHTA, CDR2 FQGTGA. CDR3 length equals 12 residues. As DNA, the CDR3 is TGTGCCAGCAGCTCTGTTAGCGGGAGCTTGTTCTTC. It codes for CASSSVSGSLFF.

This chain uses TRBV11-2 with TRBJ2-7; D not resolved. CDR3 length: 13 residues. Germline V gene lookup returns CDR1 SGHAT and CDR2 FQNNGV. Trimming took 0 bases from V and 2 from J, leaving 5 bases between them. This CDR3 reads CASSLDSAYEQYF. The CDR3 bases are TGTGCCAGCAGCTTAGACAGCGCCTACGAGCAGTACTTC.

This clone was seen just once. This chain links TRBV5-1 with TRBJ2-7; D unclear. CDR3 length: 15 residues. Germline CDR1 SGHRS, CDR2 YFSETQ. The ends were cut back, 0 bases at V and 1 base at J, with 11 bases in the middle. CDR3 sequence (DNA): TGCGCCAGCAGCTTGGCCGAGGCGGCATCCTACGAGCAGTACTTC. Residues: CASSLAEAASYEQYF. Drawing the rest from reference TRBV5-1 and TRBJ2-7, the complete variable domain is KAGVTQTPRYLIKTRGQQVTLSCSPISGHRSVSWYQQTPGQGLQFLFEYFSETQRNKGNFPGRFSGRQFSNSRSEMNVSTLELGDSALYLCASSLAEAASYEQYFGPGTRLTVT.

The J gene is TRBJ2-7, the V gene TRBV27; TRBD1 matches at 10 bases. The CDR3 length is 15 residues. The germline V gene has CDR1 MNHEY and CDR2 SMNVEV (reference sequence). With 5 bases clipped from V and 3 bases from J, the junction kept 7 bases outside the gene matches. CDR3 sequence: CASSNARDRGYEQYF. The CDR3 nucleotides read TGTGCCAGCAGTAACGCCCGGGACAGGGGCTACGAGCAGTACTTC.

The rearrangement uses TRBV28 and TRBJ2-7; 13 nucleotides agree with TRBD2. The CDR3 spans 17 residues. The V gene's germline CDR1 is MDHEN and CDR2 SYDVKM. J was trimmed by 1 base and V by 1 base; bases with no gene match: 4. DNA for the CDR3: TGTGCCAGCAGTTTATACGGACTAGCGGGAGCATCCTACGAGCAGTACTTC. It yields the protein CASSLYGLAGASYEQYF.

The V call is TRBV5-1, the J call TRBJ2-5, with 9 bases fitting TRBD2. Germline CDR1 is SGHRS and CDR2 is YFSETQ. Germline trimming cut 4 bases from V and 2 bases from J; bases unmatched to any gene: 9. The CDR3 sequence is 16 residues long. The CDR3 DNA is TGCGCCAGCAGCGCAGCGGGAGGAACACTGCAAGAGACCCAGTACTTC. Its protein is CASSAAGGTLQETQYF.

V usage is TRBV4-1 and J usage is TRBJ1-2, with a weak D call TRBD1 (5 bases). Germline V lookup: CDR1 MGHRA, CDR2 YSYEKL. The CDR3 is made up of 16 amino acids. With 4 bases removed from V and 4 bases from J, the gap between germline ends came to 19 bases. The DNA for the CDR3 is TGCGCCAGCAGCCCCCAAAGCGTCAGGGTGAGCTATGGCTACACCTTC. Protein sequence: CASSPQSVRVSYGYTF.

The rearrangement links TRBV6-1 to TRBJ2-7; 10 bases fit TRBD1. Germline CDR1 is MNHNS and CDR2 is SASEGT. CDR3 length: 15 amino acids. V shed 4 bases and J 4 bases; nucleotides not matched to a gene: 7. CDR3: CASSGPGTGAYEQYF. CDR3 nucleotides: TGTGCCAGCAGTGGCCCAGGGACAGGGGCTTACGAGCAGTACTTC.

The V call is TRBV5-5, the J call TRBJ1-2; possibly TRBD1 for D (5 bases). The CDR3 is 12 residues long. Germline-derived CDR1 and CDR2 are SGHKS and YYEKEE (reference sequence). V lost 4 bases, J lost 7 bases, and 11 bases lay in between. The CDR3: CASSRAGGGYTF. CDR3 DNA: TGTGCCAGCAGCCGTGCGGGGGGTGGCTACACCTTC.